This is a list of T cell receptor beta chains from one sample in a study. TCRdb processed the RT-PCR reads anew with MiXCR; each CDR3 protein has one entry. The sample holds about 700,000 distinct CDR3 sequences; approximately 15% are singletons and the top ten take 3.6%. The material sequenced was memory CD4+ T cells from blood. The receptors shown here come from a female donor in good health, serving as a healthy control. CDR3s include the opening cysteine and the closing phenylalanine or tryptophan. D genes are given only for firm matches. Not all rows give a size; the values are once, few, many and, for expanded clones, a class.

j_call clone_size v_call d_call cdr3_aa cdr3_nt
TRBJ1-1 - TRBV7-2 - CASSLKATEAFF TGTGCCAGCAGCTTAAAGGCCACTGAAGCTTTCTTT
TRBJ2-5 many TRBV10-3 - CAISESMETQYF TGTGCCATCAGTGAGTCGATGGAGACCCAGTACTTC
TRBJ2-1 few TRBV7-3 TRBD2 CASSLTRTSGISEQFF TGTGCCAGCAGCCTAACCCGGACCAGCGGGATAAGTGAGCAGTTCTTC
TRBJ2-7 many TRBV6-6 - CASSPEGARSYEQYF TGTGCCAGCAGCCCTGAGGGAGCGCGCTCCTACGAGCAGTACTTC
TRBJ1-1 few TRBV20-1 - CSARVTGSPTEAFF TGCAGTGCTAGGGTAACAGGGAGCCCCACTGAAGCTTTCTTT
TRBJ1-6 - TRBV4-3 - CASSQDQNSPLHF TGCGCCAGCAGCCAAGACCAAAATTCACCCCTCCACTTT
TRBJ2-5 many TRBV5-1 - CASTFMGALGETQYF TGCGCCAGCACCTTTATGGGGGCCCTAGGGGAGACCCAGTACTTC
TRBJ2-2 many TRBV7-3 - CASSFTGESTGELFF TGTGCCAGCAGCTTCACGGGAGAGTCGACCGGGGAGCTGTTTTTT
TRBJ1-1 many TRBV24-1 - CATSEGILAFF TGTGCCACCAGTGAAGGGATTTTAGCTTTCTTT
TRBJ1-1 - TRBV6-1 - CASVMNTEAFF TGTGCCAGTGTTATGAACACTGAAGCTTTCTTT
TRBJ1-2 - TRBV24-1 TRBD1 CATSDQGAGNGYTF TGTGCCACCAGTGATCAGGGGGCAGGCAATGGCTACACCTTC
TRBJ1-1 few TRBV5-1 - CASSHTTNTEAFF TGCGCCAGCAGCCACACGACAAACACTGAAGCTTTCTTT
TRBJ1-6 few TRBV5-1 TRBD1 CASSSTGQDSPLHF TGCGCCAGCAGCTCGACAGGGCAAGATTCACCCCTCCACTTT
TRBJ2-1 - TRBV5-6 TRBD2 CASSLGLAGGEQFF TGTGCCAGCAGCTTGGGGCTAGCGGGAGGGGAGCAGTTCTTC
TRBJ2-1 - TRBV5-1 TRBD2 CASSFPLAGGPGEQFF TGCGCCAGCAGCTTCCCCCTAGCGGGAGGGCCCGGTGAGCAGTTCTTC
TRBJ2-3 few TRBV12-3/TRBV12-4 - CASSKEADTQYF TGTGCCAGCAGCAAAGAGGCAGATACGCAGTATTTT
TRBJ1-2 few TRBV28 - CASSLYAGALGYTF TGTGCCAGCAGTTTATACGCAGGGGCCCTTGGCTACACCTTC
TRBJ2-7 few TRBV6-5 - CASSSAPGRSSYEQYF TGTGCCAGCAGTTCAGCCCCGGGACGGAGCTCCTACGAGCAGTACTTC
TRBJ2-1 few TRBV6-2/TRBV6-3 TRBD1 CASRIQGVDSYNEQFF TGTGCCAGCAGAATACAGGGGGTCGACTCCTACAATGAGCAGTTCTTC
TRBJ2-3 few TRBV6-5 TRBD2 CASRPAGDLTDTQYF TGTGCCAGCAGGCCTGCGGGAGACCTCACAGATACGCAGTATTTT
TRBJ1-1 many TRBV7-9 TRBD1 CASSPQGAYTEAFF TGTGCCAGCAGCCCACAGGGGGCCTACACTGAAGCTTTCTTT
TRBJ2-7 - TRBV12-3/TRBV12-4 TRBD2 CASSQTSGGAYEQYF TGTGCCAGCAGTCAGACTAGCGGGGGGGCTTACGAGCAGTACTTC
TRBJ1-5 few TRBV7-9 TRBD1 CASSSRDRDQPQHF TGTGCCAGCAGCTCCCGGGACAGAGATCAGCCCCAGCATTTT
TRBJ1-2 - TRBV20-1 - CSADTGYGYTF TGCAGTGCAGACACAGGCTATGGCTACACCTTC
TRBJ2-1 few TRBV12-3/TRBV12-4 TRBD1 CASNLGGDEQFF TGTGCCAGCAATCTAGGGGGCGATGAGCAGTTCTTC
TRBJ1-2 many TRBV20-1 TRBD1 CSAREGQGARGYTF TGCAGTGCTAGGGAGGGACAGGGGGCACGTGGCTACACCTTC
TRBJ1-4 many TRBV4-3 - CASSQTPRTEKLFF TGCGCCAGCAGCCAAACACCGAGGACTGAAAAACTGTTTTTT
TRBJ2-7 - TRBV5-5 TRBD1 CASSLTGGIEQYF TGTGCCAGCAGCTTAACAGGGGGTATAGAGCAGTACTTC
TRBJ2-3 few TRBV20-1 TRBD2 CSAPGGQGGGDTQYF TGCAGTGCCCCGGGGGGGCAGGGAGGTGGAGATACGCAGTATTTT
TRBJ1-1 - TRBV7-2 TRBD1 CASSLLPGQGNTEAFF TGTGCCAGCAGCTTATTGCCCGGACAGGGCAACACTGAAGCTTTCTTT
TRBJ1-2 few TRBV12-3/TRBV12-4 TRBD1 CASAAYRGNYGYTF TGTGCCAGCGCCGCCTACAGGGGAAACTATGGCTACACCTTC
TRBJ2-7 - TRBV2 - CASSDGGRWYEQYF TGTGCCAGCAGTGATGGGGGGCGTTGGTACGAGCAGTACTTC
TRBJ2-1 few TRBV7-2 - CASSLWASSLGNEQFF TGTGCCAGCAGCTTATGGGCTAGCTCGTTGGGGAATGAGCAGTTCTTC
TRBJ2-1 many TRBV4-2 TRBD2 CASSQEVAGASNEQFF TGTGCCAGCAGCCAAGAGGTGGCGGGAGCATCCAATGAGCAGTTCTTC
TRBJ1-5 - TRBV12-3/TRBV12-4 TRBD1 CASRQTGGNQPQHF TGTGCCAGCAGGCAAACAGGGGGCAACCAGCCCCAGCATTTT
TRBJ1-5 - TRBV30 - CAWSVRGFQGQPQHF TGTGCCTGGAGTGTACGGGGGTTTCAGGGTCAGCCCCAGCATTTT
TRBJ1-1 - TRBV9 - CASSYRLAFF TGTGCCAGCAGCTACCGCCTGGCTTTCTTT
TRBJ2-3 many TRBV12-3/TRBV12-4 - CASSLELARTDTQYF TGTGCCAGCAGTTTAGAGTTAGCGCGCACAGATACGCAGTATTTT
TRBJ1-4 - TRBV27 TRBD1 CASRSAGTGLEKLFF TGTGCCAGCAGATCCGCCGGGACAGGGCTTGAAAAACTGTTTTTT
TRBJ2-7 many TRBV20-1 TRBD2 CSAGTSEDEQYF TGCAGTGCTGGGACTAGCGAGGACGAGCAGTACTTC
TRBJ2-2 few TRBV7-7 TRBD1 CASSFSTGGMTGELFF TGTGCTAGCAGCTTTTCGACAGGGGGCATGACCGGGGAGCTGTTTTTT
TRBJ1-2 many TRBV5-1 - CASSLGGKVADGYTF TGCGCCAGCAGCTTGGGAGGCAAGGTGGCCGATGGCTACACCTTC
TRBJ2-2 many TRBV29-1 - CSGHSDTGELFF TGCAGCGGCCATTCAGACACCGGGGAGCTGTTTTTT
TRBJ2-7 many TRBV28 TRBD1 CASRRQGPEQYF TGTGCCAGCAGGCGACAGGGACCCGAGCAGTACTTC
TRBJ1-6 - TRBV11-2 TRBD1 CASSVDRGNSPLHF TGTGCCAGCAGCGTGGACAGGGGTAATTCACCCCTCCACTTT
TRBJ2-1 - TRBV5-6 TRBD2 CASSLGSGGANHNEQFF TGTGCCAGCAGCTTGGGGAGCGGGGGGGCCAACCACAATGAGCAGTTCTTC
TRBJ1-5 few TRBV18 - CASSPRAPQGEPQHF TGTGCCAGCTCACCACGGGCACCACAGGGAGAACCCCAGCATTTT
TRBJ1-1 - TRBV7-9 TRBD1 CASSRGTGRPFF TGTGCCAGCAGCAGGGGGACAGGGAGGCCTTTCTTT
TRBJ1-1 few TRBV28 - CASTIGGGGRNTEAFF TGTGCCAGCACCATCGGTGGGGGGGGCCGGAACACTGAAGCTTTCTTT
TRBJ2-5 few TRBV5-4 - CASSSRRGFRETQYF TGTGCCAGCAGCTCCAGAAGAGGATTTAGGGAGACCCAGTACTTC
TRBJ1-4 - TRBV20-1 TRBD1 CSAPRTGVPEKLFF TGCAGTGCCCCCCGGACAGGGGTCCCTGAAAAACTGTTTTTT